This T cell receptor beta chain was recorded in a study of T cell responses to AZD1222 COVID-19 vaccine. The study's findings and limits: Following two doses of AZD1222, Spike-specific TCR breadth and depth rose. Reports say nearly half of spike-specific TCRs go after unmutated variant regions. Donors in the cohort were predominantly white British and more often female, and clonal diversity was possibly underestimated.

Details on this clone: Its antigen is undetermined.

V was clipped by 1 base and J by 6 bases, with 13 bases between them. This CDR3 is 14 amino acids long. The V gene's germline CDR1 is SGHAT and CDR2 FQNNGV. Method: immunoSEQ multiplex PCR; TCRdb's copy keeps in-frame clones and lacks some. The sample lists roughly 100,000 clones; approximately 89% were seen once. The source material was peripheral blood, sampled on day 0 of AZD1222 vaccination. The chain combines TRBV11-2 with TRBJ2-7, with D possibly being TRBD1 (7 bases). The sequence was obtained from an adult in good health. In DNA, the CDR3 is TGTGCCAGCAGCTTAGTCCAGGGGGGCGGCGAGCAGTACTTC. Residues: CASSLVQGGGEQYF.